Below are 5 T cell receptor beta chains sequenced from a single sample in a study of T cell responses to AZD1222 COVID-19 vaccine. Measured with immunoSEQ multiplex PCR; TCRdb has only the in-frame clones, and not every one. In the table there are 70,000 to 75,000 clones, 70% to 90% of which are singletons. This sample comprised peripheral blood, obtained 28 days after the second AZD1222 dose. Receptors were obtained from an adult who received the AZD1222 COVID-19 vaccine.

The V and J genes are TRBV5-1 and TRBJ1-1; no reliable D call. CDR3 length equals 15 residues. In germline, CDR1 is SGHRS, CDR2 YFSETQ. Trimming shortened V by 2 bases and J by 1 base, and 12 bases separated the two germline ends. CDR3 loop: CASSFQRGSNTEAFF. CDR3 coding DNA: TGCGCCAGCAGCTTCCAGCGGGGTTCGAACACTGAAGCTTTCTTT.

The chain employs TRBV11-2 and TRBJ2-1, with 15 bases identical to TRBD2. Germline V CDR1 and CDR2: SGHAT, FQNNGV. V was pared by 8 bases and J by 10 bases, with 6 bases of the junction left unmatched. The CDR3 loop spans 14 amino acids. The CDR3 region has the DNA TGTGCCAGCGGCAAGGGACTAGCGGGGGGCGAGCAGTTCTTC. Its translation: CASGKGLAGGEQFF.

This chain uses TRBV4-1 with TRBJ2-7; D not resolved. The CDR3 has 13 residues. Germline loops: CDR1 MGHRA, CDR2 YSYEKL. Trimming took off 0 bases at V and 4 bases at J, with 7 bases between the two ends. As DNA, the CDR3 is TGCGCCAGCAGCCAAGAATTTTTTTACGAGCAGTACTTC. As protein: CASSQEFFYEQYF.

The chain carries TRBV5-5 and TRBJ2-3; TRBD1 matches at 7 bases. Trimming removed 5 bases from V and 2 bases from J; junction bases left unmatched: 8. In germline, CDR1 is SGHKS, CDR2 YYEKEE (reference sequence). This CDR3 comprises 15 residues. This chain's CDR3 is CASRSPGQNTDTQYF. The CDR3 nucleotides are TGTGCCAGCAGGTCGCCGGGACAGAACACAGATACGCAGTATTTT.

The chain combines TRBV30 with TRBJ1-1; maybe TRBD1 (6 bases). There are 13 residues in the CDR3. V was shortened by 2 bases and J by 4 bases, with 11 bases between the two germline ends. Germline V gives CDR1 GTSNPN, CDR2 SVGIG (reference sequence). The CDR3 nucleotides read TGTGCCTGGAGTCCCCAGGGGCCCACTGAAGCTTTCTTT. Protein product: CAWSPQGPTEAFF.